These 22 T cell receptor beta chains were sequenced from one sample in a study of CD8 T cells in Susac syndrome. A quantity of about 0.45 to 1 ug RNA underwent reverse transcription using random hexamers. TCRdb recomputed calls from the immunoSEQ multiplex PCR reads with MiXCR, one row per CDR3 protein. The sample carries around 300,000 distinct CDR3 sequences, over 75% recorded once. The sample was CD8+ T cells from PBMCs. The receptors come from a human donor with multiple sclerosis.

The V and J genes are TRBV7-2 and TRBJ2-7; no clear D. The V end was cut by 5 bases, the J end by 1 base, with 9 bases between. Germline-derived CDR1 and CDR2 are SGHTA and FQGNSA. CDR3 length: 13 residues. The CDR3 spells CASSQTPSYEQYF. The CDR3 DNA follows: TGTGCCAGCAGCCAGACACCATCCTACGAGCAGTACTTC.

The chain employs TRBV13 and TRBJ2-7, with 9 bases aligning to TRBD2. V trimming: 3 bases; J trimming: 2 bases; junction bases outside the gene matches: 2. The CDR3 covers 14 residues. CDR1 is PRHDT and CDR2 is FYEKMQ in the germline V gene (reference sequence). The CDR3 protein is CASSLIAGAYEQYF. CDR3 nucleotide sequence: TGTGCCAGCAGCTTGATAGCGGGAGCCTACGAGCAGTACTTC.

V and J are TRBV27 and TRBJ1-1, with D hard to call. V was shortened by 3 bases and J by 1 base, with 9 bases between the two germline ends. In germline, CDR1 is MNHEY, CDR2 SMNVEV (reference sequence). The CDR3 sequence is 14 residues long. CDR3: CASSFSQQNTEAFF. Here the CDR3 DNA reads TGTGCCAGCAGTTTTTCCCAACAGAACACTGAAGCTTTCTTT.

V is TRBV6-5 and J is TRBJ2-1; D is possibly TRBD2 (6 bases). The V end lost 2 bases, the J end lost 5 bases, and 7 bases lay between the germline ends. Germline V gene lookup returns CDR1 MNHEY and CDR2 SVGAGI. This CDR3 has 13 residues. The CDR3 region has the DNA TGTGCCAGCAGTTACGGCGGGAACAATGAGCAGTTCTTC. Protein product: CASSYGGNNEQFF.

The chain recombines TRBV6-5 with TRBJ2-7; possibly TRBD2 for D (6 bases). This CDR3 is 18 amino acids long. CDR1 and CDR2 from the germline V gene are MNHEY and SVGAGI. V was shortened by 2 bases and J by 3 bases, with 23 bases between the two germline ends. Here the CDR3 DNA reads TGTGCCAGCAGTTACACGGGGGATGTGGTTCAAAAGGACTACGAGCAGTACTTC. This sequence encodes CASSYTGDVVQKDYEQYF.

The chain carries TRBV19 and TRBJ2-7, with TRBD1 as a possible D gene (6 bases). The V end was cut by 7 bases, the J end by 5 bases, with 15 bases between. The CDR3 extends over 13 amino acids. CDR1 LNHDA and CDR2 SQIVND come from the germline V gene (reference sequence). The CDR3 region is CASTTTAGDEQYF. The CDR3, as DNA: TGTGCCAGTACCACCACCGCAGGGGACGAGCAGTACTTC.

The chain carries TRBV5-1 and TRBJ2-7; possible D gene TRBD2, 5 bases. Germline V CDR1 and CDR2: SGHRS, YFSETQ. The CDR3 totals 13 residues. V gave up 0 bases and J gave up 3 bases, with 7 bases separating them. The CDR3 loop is CASSLDSGYEQYF. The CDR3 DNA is TGCGCCAGCAGCTTGGACAGCGGCTACGAGCAGTACTTC.

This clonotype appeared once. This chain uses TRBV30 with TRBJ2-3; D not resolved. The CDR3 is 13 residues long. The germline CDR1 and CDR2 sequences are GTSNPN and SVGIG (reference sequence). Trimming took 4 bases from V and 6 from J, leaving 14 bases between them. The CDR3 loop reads CAWNFWPFDTQYF. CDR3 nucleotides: TGTGCCTGGAACTTTTGGCCCTTCGATACGCAGTATTTT.

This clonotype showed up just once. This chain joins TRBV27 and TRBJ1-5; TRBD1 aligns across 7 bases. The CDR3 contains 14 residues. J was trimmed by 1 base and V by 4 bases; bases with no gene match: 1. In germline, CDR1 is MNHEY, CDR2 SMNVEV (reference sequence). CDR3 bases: TGTGCCAGCAGTTCGGACAGGAGCAATCAGCCCCAGCATTTT. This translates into CASSSDRSNQPQHF.

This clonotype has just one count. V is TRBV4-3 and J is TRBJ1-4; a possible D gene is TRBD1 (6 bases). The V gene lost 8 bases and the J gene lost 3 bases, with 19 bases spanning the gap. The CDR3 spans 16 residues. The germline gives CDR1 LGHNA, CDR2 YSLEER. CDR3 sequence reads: CASGENSGAANEKLFF. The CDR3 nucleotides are TGCGCCAGCGGAGAAAACTCGGGGGCAGCTAATGAAAAACTGTTTTTT.

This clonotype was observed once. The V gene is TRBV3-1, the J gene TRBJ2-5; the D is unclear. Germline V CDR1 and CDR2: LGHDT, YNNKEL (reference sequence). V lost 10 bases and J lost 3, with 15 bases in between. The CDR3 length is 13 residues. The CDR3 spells CAIKFEAKETQYF. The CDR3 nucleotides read TGTGCCATTAAGTTCGAGGCCAAAGAGACCCAGTACTTC.

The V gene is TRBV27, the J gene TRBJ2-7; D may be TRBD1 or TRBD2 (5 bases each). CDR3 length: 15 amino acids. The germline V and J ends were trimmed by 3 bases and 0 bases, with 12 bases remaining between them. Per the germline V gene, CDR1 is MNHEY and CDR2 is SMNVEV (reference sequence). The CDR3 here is CASSFGAPLSYEQYF. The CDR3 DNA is TGTGCCAGCAGTTTCGGGGCTCCTCTCTCCTACGAGCAGTACTTC.

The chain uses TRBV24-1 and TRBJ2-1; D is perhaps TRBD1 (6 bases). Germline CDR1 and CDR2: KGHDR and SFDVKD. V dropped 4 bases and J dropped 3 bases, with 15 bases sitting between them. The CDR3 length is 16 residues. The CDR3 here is CATSDTGPENYNEQFF. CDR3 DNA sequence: TGTGCCACCAGTGACACAGGGCCGGAGAACTACAATGAGCAGTTCTTC.

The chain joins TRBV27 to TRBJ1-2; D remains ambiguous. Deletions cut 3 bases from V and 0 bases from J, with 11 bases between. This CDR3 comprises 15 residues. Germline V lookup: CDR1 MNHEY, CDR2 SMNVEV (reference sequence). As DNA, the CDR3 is TGTGCCAGCAGTTTTAGTTTGACTCCTAACTATGGCTACACCTTC. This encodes CASSFSLTPNYGYTF.

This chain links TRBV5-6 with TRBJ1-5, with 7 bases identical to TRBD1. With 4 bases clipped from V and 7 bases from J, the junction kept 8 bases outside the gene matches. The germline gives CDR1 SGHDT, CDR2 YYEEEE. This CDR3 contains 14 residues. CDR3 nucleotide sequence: TGTGCCAGCAGCCAGACAGGGTCTGGACAGCCCCAGCATTTT. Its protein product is CASSQTGSGQPQHF. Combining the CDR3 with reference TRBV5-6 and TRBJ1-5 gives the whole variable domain DAGVTQSPTHLIKTRGQQVTLRCSPKSGHDTVSWYQQALGQGPQFIFQYYEEEERQRGNFPDRFSGHQFPNYSSELNVNALLLGDSALYLCASSQTGSGQPQHFGDGTRLSIL.

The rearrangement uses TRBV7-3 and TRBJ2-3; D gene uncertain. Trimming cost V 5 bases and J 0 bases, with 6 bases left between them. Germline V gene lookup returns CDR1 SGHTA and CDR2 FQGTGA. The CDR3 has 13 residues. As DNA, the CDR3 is TGTGCCAGCAGCCCCCATAGCACAGATACGCAGTATTTT. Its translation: CASSPHSTDTQYF. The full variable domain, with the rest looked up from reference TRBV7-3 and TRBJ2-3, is GAGVSQTPSNKVTEKGKYVELRCDPISGHTALYWYRQSLGQGPEFLIYFQGTGAADDSGLPNDRFFAVRPEGSVSTLKIQRTERGDSAVYLCASSPHSTDTQYFGPGTRLTVL.

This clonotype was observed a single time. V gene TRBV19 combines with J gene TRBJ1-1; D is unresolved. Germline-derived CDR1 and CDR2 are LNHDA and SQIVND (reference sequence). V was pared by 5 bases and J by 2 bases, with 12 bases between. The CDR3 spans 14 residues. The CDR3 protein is CASSPRAPNTEAFF. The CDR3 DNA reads TGTGCCAGTAGTCCCCGGGCCCCCAACACTGAAGCTTTCTTT. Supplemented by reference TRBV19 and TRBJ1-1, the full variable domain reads DGGITQSPKYLFRKEGQNVTLSCEQNLNHDAMYWYRQDPGQGLRLIYYSQIVNDFQKGDIAEGYSVSREKKESFPLTVTSAQKNPTAFYLCASSPRAPNTEAFFGQGTRLTVV.

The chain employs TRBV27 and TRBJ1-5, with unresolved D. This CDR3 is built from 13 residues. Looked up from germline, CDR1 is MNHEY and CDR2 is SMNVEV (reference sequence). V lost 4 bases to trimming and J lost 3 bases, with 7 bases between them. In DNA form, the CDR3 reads TGTGCCAGCAGTTCGGGGTTCAATCAGCCCCAGCATTTT. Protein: CASSSGFNQPQHF.

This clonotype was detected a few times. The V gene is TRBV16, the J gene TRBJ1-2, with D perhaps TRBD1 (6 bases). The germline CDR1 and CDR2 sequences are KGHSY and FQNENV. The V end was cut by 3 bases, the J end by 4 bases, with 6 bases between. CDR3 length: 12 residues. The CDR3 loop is CASSQDSYGYTF. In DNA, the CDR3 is TGTGCCAGCAGCCAGGACAGCTATGGCTACACCTTC.

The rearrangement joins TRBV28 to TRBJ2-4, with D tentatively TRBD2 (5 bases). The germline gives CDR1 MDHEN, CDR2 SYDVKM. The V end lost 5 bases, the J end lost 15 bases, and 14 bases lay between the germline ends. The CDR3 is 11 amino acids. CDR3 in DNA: TGTGCCAGCAGTAGAGGGTTTCAGATGTACTTC. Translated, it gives CASSRGFQMYF. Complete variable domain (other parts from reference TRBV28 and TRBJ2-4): DVKVTQSSRYLVKRTGEKVFLECVQDMDHENMFWYRQDPGLGLRLIYFSYDVKMKEKGDIPEGYSVSREKKERFSLILESASTNQTSMYLCASSRGFQMYFGAGTRLSVL.

CDR3 sequence (DNA): TGTGCCAGCACCCCGAAGAGTAACTATGGCTACACCTTC. Translated, it gives CASTPKSNYGYTF. V gene TRBV7-9 combines with J gene TRBJ1-2; D not resolved. The CDR3 extends over 13 amino acids. Germline V lookup: CDR1 SEHNR, CDR2 FQNEAQ (reference sequence). The V end lost 7 bases, the J end lost 1 base, and 10 bases lay between the germline ends.

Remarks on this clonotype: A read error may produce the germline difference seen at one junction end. CDR3 in DNA: TGTGCCATCAGTAGCTCCTACAATGAGCAGTTCTTC. Its translation is CAISSSYNEQFF. The chain employs TRBV27 and TRBJ2-1; D remains ambiguous. The length of the CDR3 is 12 residues. The germline V gene has CDR1 MNHEY and CDR2 SMNVEV (reference sequence).